Presented here are 21 T cell receptor beta chains from one specimen sequenced in a study of CD8 T cells in Susac syndrome. It was with random hexamers that 0.5 to 1 ug RNA was reverse transcribed. TCRdb reprocessed the immunoSEQ multiplex PCR reads with MiXCR, giving one entry per CDR3 protein. Of over 80,000 distinct CDR3 sequences in the sample, approximately 92% are singletons; the top ten hold less than 0.35%. The sequencing sample was made of CD8+ T cells from PBMCs. These receptors all come from a human donor in good health.

The V gene is TRBV18, the J gene TRBJ2-3; D might be TRBD1 (5 bases). Deletions cut 4 bases from V and 4 bases from J, with 21 bases between. The germline V gene has CDR1 KGHSH and CDR2 LQKENI. This CDR3 is built from 17 residues. The CDR3 is CASSLRNLTEIPDTQYF. The CDR3, as DNA: TGTGCCAGCTCACTACGAAACTTGACAGAGATCCCAGATACGCAGTATTTT.

Notes on this clonotype: One end of the junction varies from germline; a read error may be responsible. The V gene is TRBV7-9, the J gene TRBJ2-5, with D perhaps matching TRBD2 (6 bases). The germline V gene has CDR1 SEHNR and CDR2 FQNEAQ (reference sequence). The CDR3 covers 11 residues. The CDR3 reads CASSKPGTFDF. In nucleotides, the CDR3 is TGTGCCAGCAGTAAACCCGGGACTTTCGACTTC. The full variable domain, rest sourced from reference TRBV7-9 and TRBJ2-5, is DTGVSQNPRHKITKRGQNVTFRCDPISEHNRLYWYRQTLGQGPEFLTYFQNEAQLEKSRLLSDRFSAERPKGSFSTLEIQRTEQGDSAMYLCASSKPGTFDFGPGTRLLVL.

This chain uses TRBV7-8 with TRBJ1-1, with 9 bases matching TRBD1. Germline V lookup: CDR1 SGHVS, CDR2 FQNEAQ. The CDR3 is 15 amino acids. With 5 bases clipped from V and 5 bases from J, the junction kept 9 bases outside the gene matches. As DNA, the CDR3 is TGTGCCAGCAGCCTTCGGACAGGGGTACTGACTGAAGCTTTCTTT. Translation: CASSLRTGVLTEAFF.

The rearrangement uses TRBV15 and TRBJ2-2, with TRBD1 identical over 7 bases. V trimming: 2 bases; J trimming: 3 bases; junction bases outside the gene matches: 6. Germline CDR1 reads LNHNV; CDR2 reads YYDKDF (reference sequence). This CDR3 has 16 residues. In DNA form, the CDR3 reads TGTGCCACCAGCAGATCCTCGGGACAGTACACCGGGGAGCTGTTTTTT. Amino acid sequence: CATSRSSGQYTGELFF.

The chain recombines TRBV12-3 or TRBV12-4 with TRBJ1-2, with D possibly being TRBD1 (5 bases). With 0 bases removed from V and 4 bases from J, the gap between germline ends came to 12 bases. The CDR3 length is 15 residues. For the CDR3, the DNA is TGTGCCAGCAGTTTAGCGCTAAGGGGCAGCTATGGCTACACCTTC. Its translation is CASSLALRGSYGYTF.

With regard to this clonotype: Mismatch with germline at one junction end may stem from a read error. V and J are TRBV7-8 and TRBJ1-1; the D is unclear. CDR3 size: 14 residues. The germline V gene has CDR1 SGHVS and CDR2 FQNEAQ. The CDR3 DNA reads TGTGCCAGCAGCCTGTTGGGAGGTGACACTGAAGTTTTCTTT. Its translation: CASSLLGGDTEVFF.

The CDR3 DNA reads TGTGCCAGCAGCTTGGGGCTTAGGGCGGGAAATGAGCAGTTCTTC. As protein: CASSLGLRAGNEQFF. The chain recombines TRBV5-6 with TRBJ2-1, with a tentative D call TRBD2 (6 bases). The CDR3 totals 15 residues. Trimming stripped 0 bases from V and 7 bases from J, with 14 bases between. The V gene's germline CDR1 is SGHDT and CDR2 YYEEEE.

In this sample, this clonotype turned up a few times. The chain joins TRBV3-1 to TRBJ2-7; the D is unclear. CDR1 is LGHDT, CDR2 YNNKEL, per germline (reference sequence). The CDR3 sequence is 11 residues long. Trimming took 0 bases from V and 4 from J, leaving 1 base between them. The CDR3 nucleotides read TGTGCCAGCAGCCAAGATTACGAGCAGTACTTC. It specifies CASSQDYEQYF.

The CDR3 DNA follows: TGCGCCAGCAGCCAAGATGGAGCGGGGTCTAGCACAGATACGCAGTATTTT. Translated: CASSQDGAGSSTDTQYF. The genes are TRBV4-1 and TRBJ2-3; 7 bases map to TRBD2. Germline V gene lookup returns CDR1 MGHRA and CDR2 YSYEKL. CDR3 size: 17 residues. Trimming took 0 bases from V and 0 from J; bases not matched to a gene: 6.

V gene TRBV4-1 combines with J gene TRBJ2-7; tentatively, D is TRBD2 (6 bases). Germline CDR1 MGHRA, CDR2 YSYEKL. The CDR3 has 15 residues. V gave up 1 base and J gave up 2 bases, with 12 bases separating them. For the CDR3, the DNA is TGCGCCAGCAGCCAAGTGGTAGCGGCCACCTACGAGCAGTACTTC. This codes for CASSQVVAATYEQYF.

J is TRBJ1-1 and V is TRBV5-8; 7 nucleotides line up with TRBD1. CDR1 and CDR2 (germline): SGHTS, YDEGEE. This CDR3 spans 14 amino acids. Unmatched junction bases numbered 9, after V lost 9 bases and J lost 1 base. CDR3 sequence reads: CATSWGQPNTEAFF. The CDR3 DNA follows: TGTGCCACGTCGTGGGGACAGCCGAACACTGAAGCTTTCTTT.

The J gene is TRBJ2-3, the V gene TRBV4-1; perhaps TRBD2 as D (5 bases). This CDR3 spans 16 amino acids. Trimming cost V 3 bases and J 5 bases, with 18 bases left between them. Per the germline V gene, CDR1 is MGHRA and CDR2 is YSYEKL. The CDR3 sequence is CASSHSLGSEEDTQYF. CDR3 DNA: TGCGCCAGCAGCCACTCGCTGGGTAGCGAGGAAGATACGCAGTATTTT.

The J gene is TRBJ1-6, the V gene TRBV20-1; D unclear. V lost 3 bases and J 6 bases, leaving 15 bases between the germline ends. The CDR3 spans 15 residues. The germline gives CDR1 DFQATT, CDR2 SNEGSKA (reference sequence). DNA of the CDR3: TGCAGTGCTAGCCAAGGGAACGGGTTTAATTCACCCCTCCACTTT. It specifies CSASQGNGFNSPLHF.

CDR3 sequence: CASSFQTGGRTDTQYF. The CDR3 bases are TGTGCCAGCAGCTTCCAGACAGGGGGCAGGACAGATACGCAGTATTTT. The V call is TRBV13, the J call TRBJ2-3; TRBD1 aligns across 10 bases. The CDR3 runs 16 residues. V shed 3 bases and J 3 bases; nucleotides not matched to a gene: 6. Germline V lookup: CDR1 PRHDT, CDR2 FYEKMQ (reference sequence).

This sequence joins TRBV3-1 and TRBJ1-1; no clear D gene. The germline V gene has CDR1 LGHDT and CDR2 YNNKEL (reference sequence). The CDR3 length is 12 residues. The germline V and J ends were trimmed by 1 base and 4 bases, with 4 bases remaining between them. The CDR3 loop is CASSQVSTEAFF. The CDR3 DNA reads TGTGCCAGCAGCCAAGTCTCCACTGAAGCTTTCTTT. Filled out from reference TRBV3-1 and TRBJ1-1, the complete variable domain reads DTAVSQTPKYLVTQMGNDKSIKCEQNLGHDTMYWYKQDSKKFLKIMFSYNNKELIINETVPNRFSPKSPDKAHLNLHINSLELGDSAVYFCASSQVSTEAFFGQGTRLTVV.

This clonotype was seen more than once but under ten times. The V and J genes are TRBV6-1 and TRBJ1-4; 7 bases fit TRBD1. The V gene's germline CDR1 is MNHNS and CDR2 SASEGT. J lost 11 bases, V lost 5 bases, and 2 bases had no gene match. The CDR3 consists of 11 residues. CDR3 in amino acids: CASSQGGKLFF. The CDR3, as DNA: TGTGCCAGCAGTCAAGGGGGCAAACTGTTTTTT.

The J gene is TRBJ2-2, the V gene TRBV29-1, with D tentatively TRBD1 (5 bases). V lost 5 bases and J lost 2, with 9 bases in between. The CDR3 is 13 residues long. Germline V CDR1 and CDR2: SQVTM, ANQGSEA. CDR3 protein: CSVPRANTGELFF. The CDR3 region has the DNA TGCAGCGTTCCCAGGGCCAACACCGGGGAGCTGTTTTTT.

This clonotype was detected once. This chain connects TRBV13 to TRBJ1-1; D remains ambiguous. The length of the CDR3 is 15 residues. The ends were cut back, 0 bases at V and 1 base at J, with 9 bases in the middle. The V gene's germline CDR1 is PRHDT and CDR2 FYEKMQ (reference sequence). The CDR3 here is CASSLGGIKNTEAFF. The CDR3 DNA is TGTGCCAGCAGCTTAGGGGGCATAAAGAACACTGAAGCTTTCTTT.

This clonotype occurred a few times. The chain joins TRBV27 to TRBJ1-5; tentative D call: TRBD1 (5 bases). Germline loops: CDR1 MNHEY, CDR2 SMNVEV (reference sequence). This CDR3 region has 14 residues. Trimming stripped 3 bases from V and 4 bases from J, with 10 bases between. This chain's CDR3 is CASSLGGLNQPQHF. The CDR3 region has the DNA TGTGCCAGCAGTTTGGGGGGTTTAAATCAGCCCCAGCATTTT.

The chain has TRBV20-1 and TRBJ2-7; TRBD2 matches at 9 bases. With V trimmed by 2 bases and J by 11 bases, 10 bases remained unmatched. The CDR3 is made up of 13 amino acids. Per germline, CDR1 DFQATT and CDR2 SNEGSKA (reference sequence). CDR3 loop: CSARPAGGLGEYF. In DNA form, the CDR3 reads TGCAGTGCTAGACCAGCGGGGGGCCTGGGGGAGTACTTC.

The V call is TRBV5-1, the J call TRBJ2-3, with a tentative D call TRBD1 (5 bases). This CDR3 region has 15 residues. Trimming stripped 0 bases from V and 1 base from J, with 9 bases between. Germline CDR1 is SGHRS and CDR2 is YFSETQ. CDR3 amino acids: CASSLDGRGTDTQYF. The CDR3 DNA sequence: TGCGCCAGCAGCTTGGACGGCAGGGGCACAGATACGCAGTATTTT.